This TCR beta chain was observed in a study of shared clonotypes between healthy human individuals. Researchers ran the assay at a deep level. Measured with immunoSEQ multiplex PCR; TCRdb has only the in-frame clones, and not every one. Of hundreds of thousands of clones listed, just over 75% are singletons. Germline trimming cut 1 base from V and 7 bases from J; bases unmatched to any gene: 2. This CDR3 region has 15 residues. Germline CDR1 reads LGHNA; CDR2 reads YNFKEQ. Every donor was a Caucasian adult from Nashville, Tennessee. V usage is TRBV4-2 and J usage is TRBJ1-6; 9 bases line up with TRBD1. The clonotype comes from a woman in her 40s in good health. Some clones in this sample may be carry-over from other donors' samples. Sample: PBMCs. This CDR3 is CASSQGDRVNSPLHF. The CDR3 coding sequence is TGTGCCAGCAGCCAAGGGGACAGGGTAAATTCACCCCTCCACTTT.